Listed below are T cell receptor beta chains from one sample, sequenced in a study of identical twins. MiXCR was run by TCRdb on the 5' RACE reads, yielding one entry per CDR3 protein. The sample has roughly 770,000 distinct CDR3 sequences; roughly 18% are singletons. This same sample was also taken into another study, of T cells expressing NK-cell markers.

The sample comprised PBMCs. The receptors stem from a woman younger than 35 in good health. Both conserved end residues are part of each CDR3. Each record gives: CDR3 DNA, CDR3 protein, J gene, clone size, V gene, D gene, CDR3 length. The D gene is left open where the match is weak. Clone size is shown for a subset of rows, as once, few, many or a class of expanded clone.

cdr3_nt: TGTGCCAGCAGCTTAGGCGGGGGCACAGATACGCAGTATTTT
cdr3_aa: CASSLGGGTDTQYF
j_call: TRBJ2-3
clone_size: many
v_call: TRBV12-3/TRBV12-4
d_call: NA
cdr3_length: 14

cdr3_nt: TGCAGTGCCATAGCGGACAGCACAGATACGCAGTATTTT
cdr3_aa: CSAIADSTDTQYF
j_call: TRBJ2-3
clone_size: few
v_call: TRBV20-1
d_call: NA
cdr3_length: 13

cdr3_nt: TGTGCCAGCAGCTTGGGCCGTAATAATCAGCCCCAGCATTTT
cdr3_aa: CASSLGRNNQPQHF
j_call: TRBJ1-5
clone_size: many
v_call: TRBV7-2
d_call: NA
cdr3_length: 14

cdr3_nt: TGCGCCAGCATCATGGACAGGGGCGCTGAAGCTTTCTTT
cdr3_aa: CASIMDRGAEAFF
j_call: TRBJ1-1
clone_size: NA
v_call: TRBV5-1
d_call: TRBD1
cdr3_length: 13

cdr3_nt: TGTGCCAGCAGCTTAGGTCGACAGGTCCAAGAGACCCAGTACTTC
cdr3_aa: CASSLGRQVQETQYF
j_call: TRBJ2-5
clone_size: few
v_call: TRBV7-2
d_call: NA
cdr3_length: 15

cdr3_nt: TGCAGGGCCGGGACTCAGGAGGAGACCCAGTACTTC
cdr3_aa: CRAGTQEETQYF
j_call: TRBJ2-5
clone_size: few
v_call: TRBV20-1
d_call: NA
cdr3_length: 12

cdr3_nt: TGCGCCAGCCAGGACAGCTCGTTTGCTTTCTTT
cdr3_aa: CASQDSSFAFF
j_call: TRBJ1-1
clone_size: NA
v_call: TRBV5-1
d_call: NA
cdr3_length: 11

cdr3_nt: TGCAGTGCTTCCGGGACTAGCGGGCTGCCAGACGAGCAGTACTTC
cdr3_aa: CSASGTSGLPDEQYF
j_call: TRBJ2-7
clone_size: NA
v_call: TRBV20-1
d_call: TRBD2
cdr3_length: 15

cdr3_nt: TGTGCCAGCAGTTTAGAGGCGCGGGCAGTTGACACCGGGGAGCTGTTTTTT
cdr3_aa: CASSLEARAVDTGELFF
j_call: TRBJ2-2
clone_size: NA
v_call: TRBV21-1
d_call: NA
cdr3_length: 17

cdr3_nt: TGCAGTGCCGAGAGGGATACGCAGTATTTT
cdr3_aa: CSAERDTQYF
j_call: TRBJ2-3
clone_size: NA
v_call: TRBV20-1
d_call: NA
cdr3_length: 10

cdr3_nt: TGTGCCAGCAGTTACCTGGGAACGGGGGTAAGGGAGACCCAGTACTTC
cdr3_aa: CASSYLGTGVRETQYF
j_call: TRBJ2-5
clone_size: NA
v_call: TRBV6-5
d_call: NA
cdr3_length: 16

cdr3_nt: TGCAGCGTGGGACGGACAGGGTCTCGGCCCATGAACACTGAAGCTTTCTTT
cdr3_aa: CSVGRTGSRPMNTEAFF
j_call: TRBJ1-1
clone_size: NA
v_call: TRBV29-1
d_call: TRBD1
cdr3_length: 17

cdr3_nt: TGTGCCATCAGGGGATCGTCTCAGGGGAATGAGCAGTTCTTC
cdr3_aa: CAIRGSSQGNEQFF
j_call: TRBJ2-1
clone_size: NA
v_call: TRBV10-3
d_call: NA
cdr3_length: 14

cdr3_nt: TGCGCCAGCAGCTTAGGGACTAGCGGTTTCTCCTACGAGCAGTACTTC
cdr3_aa: CASSLGTSGFSYEQYF
j_call: TRBJ2-7
clone_size: many
v_call: TRBV5-1
d_call: TRBD2
cdr3_length: 16

cdr3_nt: TGTGCCAGCAGCTTAGCGAGTGGCGGGAGGGGAATTGAAGGAGATACGCAGTATTTT
cdr3_aa: CASSLASGGRGIEGDTQYF
j_call: TRBJ2-3
clone_size: NA
v_call: TRBV7-2
d_call: TRBD2
cdr3_length: 19

cdr3_nt: TGTGCCAGCAGCGGGCAGGGGTCGTGGAAGACCCAGTACTTC
cdr3_aa: CASSGQGSWKTQYF
j_call: TRBJ2-5
clone_size: NA
v_call: TRBV6-1
d_call: NA
cdr3_length: 14

cdr3_nt: TGTGCCAGCAGCGCCTTTCGACTAGCGGGAGGGCCGGAGACCCAGTACTTC
cdr3_aa: CASSAFRLAGGPETQYF
j_call: TRBJ2-5
clone_size: NA
v_call: TRBV9
d_call: TRBD2
cdr3_length: 17

cdr3_nt: TGTGCCAGCAGCTTATTCGGGACAGGACACTACGAGCAGTACTTC
cdr3_aa: CASSLFGTGHYEQYF
j_call: TRBJ2-7
clone_size: NA
v_call: TRBV7-9
d_call: TRBD1
cdr3_length: 15

cdr3_nt: TGCAGTGCCAAGGGTCAAAATGAGCAGTTCTTC
cdr3_aa: CSAKGQNEQFF
j_call: TRBJ2-1
clone_size: few
v_call: TRBV20-1
d_call: NA
cdr3_length: 11

cdr3_nt: TGTGCCATCACCGACGGTGCAAACTATGGCTACACCTTC
cdr3_aa: CAITDGANYGYTF
j_call: TRBJ1-2
clone_size: NA
v_call: TRBV10-3
d_call: NA
cdr3_length: 13

cdr3_nt: TGTGCCAGCAGCTTAAGGGGGACAGTGATCGCCGAGCAGTACTTC
cdr3_aa: CASSLRGTVIAEQYF
j_call: TRBJ2-7
clone_size: many
v_call: TRBV7-9
d_call: TRBD1
cdr3_length: 15